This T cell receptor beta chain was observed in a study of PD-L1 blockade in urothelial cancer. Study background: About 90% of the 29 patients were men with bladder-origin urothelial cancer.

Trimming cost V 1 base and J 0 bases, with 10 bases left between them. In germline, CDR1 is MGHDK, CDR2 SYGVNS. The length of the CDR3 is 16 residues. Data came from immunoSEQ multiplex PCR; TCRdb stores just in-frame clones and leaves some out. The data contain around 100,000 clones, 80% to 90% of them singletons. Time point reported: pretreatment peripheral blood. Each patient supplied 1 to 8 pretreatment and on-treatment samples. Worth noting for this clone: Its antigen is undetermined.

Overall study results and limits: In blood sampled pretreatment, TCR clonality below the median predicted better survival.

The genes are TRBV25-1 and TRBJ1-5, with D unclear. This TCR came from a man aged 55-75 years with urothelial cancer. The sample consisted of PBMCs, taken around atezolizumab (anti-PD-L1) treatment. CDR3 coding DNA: TGTGCCAGCAGTGAATCACAGCATTATAGCAATCAGCCCCAGCATTTT. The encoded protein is CASSESQHYSNQPQHF.